This is a list of T cell receptor beta chains from one sample in a study of T cell responses to AZD1222 COVID-19 vaccine. Assay used: immunoSEQ multiplex PCR; TCRdb lists only in-frame clones, some missing. The table includes 110,000 or so clones, 89% detected once. The material was peripheral blood, obtained 28 days after the second AZD1222 dose. The receptors derive from an adult who received the AZD1222 COVID-19 vaccine. Each CDR3 is given with its conserved first and last residue. The D gene is left open where the match is weak. Clone size is not always given. Where it is, it says once, few, many or a class for expanded clones.

V gene,clone size,D gene,J gene,CDR3 DNA,CDR3 protein
TRBV18,-,-,TRBJ2-4,TGTGCCAGCTCACCACGCCAGGGGGGGACCAAAAACATTCAGTACTTC,CASSPRQGGTKNIQYF
TRBV7-8,-,-,TRBJ1-5,TGTGCCAGCAGCTTAGCTCCGGGACCTGGCAATCAGCCCCAGCATTTT,CASSLAPGPGNQPQHF
TRBV11-2,-,-,TRBJ2-4,TGTGCCAGCAGCTTAGCCGGACAAAGACTAGCCAAAAACATTCAGTACTTC,CASSLAGQRLAKNIQYF
TRBV9,-,TRBD2,TRBJ2-3,TGTGCCAGCAGCGTCAGACTAGCGGAGAAAGATACGCAGTATTTT,CASSVRLAEKDTQYF
TRBV28,-,-,TRBJ2-1,TGTGCCAGCTGGGCCGGGACTTCCGCTCAGGTCTTC,CASWAGTSAQVF
TRBV28,-,-,TRBJ2-7,TGTGCCAGCAGTTTATCGGCCTTCTACGAGCAGTACTTC,CASSLSAFYEQYF
TRBV7-8,-,TRBD2,TRBJ2-1,TGTGCCAGCAGCCAACGACCGGGAGGCATCAATGAGCAGTTCTTC,CASSQRPGGINEQFF
TRBV18,-,TRBD1,TRBJ2-7,TGTGCCAGCTCACCCTGGACAGGCAGCTCCTACGAGCAGTACTTC,CASSPWTGSSYEQYF
TRBV5-6,-,-,TRBJ2-7,TGTGCCAGCAGCTTGGAGCGAGAGCAGTACTTC,CASSLEREQYF
TRBV7-9,-,TRBD1,TRBJ1-4,TGTGCCAGCAGCTTTGCCGGGACAGCCAGCAACGAAAAACTGTTTTTT,CASSFAGTASNEKLFF
TRBV7-6,-,TRBD1,TRBJ2-5,TGTGCCAGCAGCACCCGGACAGGCGACGTTTCGGCCCAGTACTTC,CASSTRTGDVSAQYF
TRBV5-1,-,-,TRBJ1-1,TGCGCCAGCAGCCAAAACACTGAAGCTTTCTTT,CASSQNTEAFF
TRBV18,-,TRBD1,TRBJ1-5,TGTGCCAGCTCACCAGAATTTTCGACAGGGAGGCCCCTTAGCAATCAGCCCCAGCATTTT,CASSPEFSTGRPLSNQPQHF
TRBV5-1,-,-,TRBJ2-2,TGCGCCAGCAGCTTGGCCAACATCCCGGATCTGGGGGAGCTGTTTTTT,CASSLANIPDLGELFF
TRBV13,-,-,TRBJ1-2,TGTGCCAGCAGCTTAGGGGAGTCGGATGGCTACACCTTC,CASSLGESDGYTF
TRBV6-5,-,TRBD1,TRBJ1-4,TGTGCCAGCAGTTACGAGGCGACAGGGGTAGAAAAACTGTTTTTT,CASSYEATGVEKLFF
TRBV18,-,-,TRBJ2-2,TGTGCCAGCTCACCTGGACAGCGGAACACCGGGGAGCTGTTTTTT,CASSPGQRNTGELFF
TRBV29-1,-,TRBD2,TRBJ2-7,TGCAGCGTTGAAGACCGAAGCGGGAGCGGCTACGAGCAGTACTTC,CSVEDRSGSGYEQYF
TRBV30,-,TRBD1,TRBJ2-7,TGTGCCTGGAGTCCGAGACAGGGGGTGCGGGAGCAGTACTTC,CAWSPRQGVREQYF
TRBV2,-,-,TRBJ1-1,TGTGCCAGCACGGGGAGGTTGAACACTGAAGCTTTCTTT,CASTGRLNTEAFF
TRBV20-1,-,-,TRBJ2-7,TGCAGTGCTAGGGGGTTGCGCGAGCAGTACTTC,CSARGLREQYF
TRBV3-1/TRBV3-2,-,-,TRBJ1-1,TGTGCCAGCAGCCGCCAGGGGAATGAAGCTTTCTTT,CASSRQGNEAFF
TRBV7-2,once,-,TRBJ1-2,TGTGCCAGCAGCTTAGCCCGGGACTATGGCTACACCTTC,CASSLARDYGYTF
TRBV7-2,-,-,TRBJ2-7,TGTGCCAGCAGCTTTCAGGGGACTGGCGAGCAGTACTTC,CASSFQGTGEQYF
TRBV10-2,-,TRBD1,TRBJ1-1,TGCGCCAGCAGCGCGAGCAGGGGGCCTACTGAAGCTTTCTTT,CASSASRGPTEAFF
TRBV27,-,-,TRBJ2-7,TGTGCCAGCAGACGAGTAGCCTCCTACGAGCAGTACTTC,CASRRVASYEQYF
TRBV19,-,-,TRBJ1-2,TGTGCCAGTAGTATTTCCCAGGGGAGCTATGGCTACACCTTC,CASSISQGSYGYTF
TRBV27,-,-,TRBJ2-7,TGTGCCAGCAGTTCTCAGGCAGCTTCTTACGAGCAGTACTTC,CASSSQAASYEQYF
TRBV13,-,-,TRBJ2-7,TGTGCCAGCAGCTACCGGACGGACTCCTACGAGCAGTACTTC,CASSYRTDSYEQYF
TRBV6-1,-,-,TRBJ1-4,TGTGCCAGCAGTGAAGGCCAGTACGATGAAAAACTGTTTTTT,CASSEGQYDEKLFF
TRBV6-1,-,-,TRBJ2-1,TGTGCCAGCAGTGAAGCGTGGGACGGCTACAATGAGCAGTTCTTC,CASSEAWDGYNEQFF
TRBV28,once,TRBD1,TRBJ2-7,TGTGCCAGCAGTTTTCCCCGACAGGGTATTTCCTACGAGCAGTACTTC,CASSFPRQGISYEQYF
TRBV19,-,TRBD2,TRBJ2-1,TGTGCCAGTCGAAGGACTAGCGGAAATGAGCAGTTCTTC,CASRRTSGNEQFF
TRBV27,-,-,TRBJ1-2,TGTGCCAGCAGTTTGAGGGTGTCCGCTGGCTACACCTTC,CASSLRVSAGYTF
TRBV7-9,-,-,TRBJ1-2,TGTGCCAGCAGCTTAAACCACCCAAACTTAGGGGGCTACACCTTC,CASSLNHPNLGGYTF
TRBV30,-,TRBD1,TRBJ1-1,TGTGCCTGGAGGAATACAGGGGAGGGTGCTGAAGCTTTCTTT,CAWRNTGEGAEAFF
TRBV7-2,-,-,TRBJ2-7,TGTGCCAGCAGCTTATGGCCGGGATACGAGCAGTACTTC,CASSLWPGYEQYF
TRBV5-4,once,-,TRBJ2-3,TGTGCCAGCAGCTTGGCGGCAGGGGTGTACACAGATACGCAGTATTTT,CASSLAAGVYTDTQYF
TRBV28,once,-,TRBJ2-7,TGTGCCAGCAGCGACCCCTGGACACGAGAGCAGTACTTC,CASSDPWTREQYF
TRBV18,-,-,TRBJ1-1,TGTGCCAGCTCACCGGGACACCCGAACACTGAAGCTTTCTTT,CASSPGHPNTEAFF